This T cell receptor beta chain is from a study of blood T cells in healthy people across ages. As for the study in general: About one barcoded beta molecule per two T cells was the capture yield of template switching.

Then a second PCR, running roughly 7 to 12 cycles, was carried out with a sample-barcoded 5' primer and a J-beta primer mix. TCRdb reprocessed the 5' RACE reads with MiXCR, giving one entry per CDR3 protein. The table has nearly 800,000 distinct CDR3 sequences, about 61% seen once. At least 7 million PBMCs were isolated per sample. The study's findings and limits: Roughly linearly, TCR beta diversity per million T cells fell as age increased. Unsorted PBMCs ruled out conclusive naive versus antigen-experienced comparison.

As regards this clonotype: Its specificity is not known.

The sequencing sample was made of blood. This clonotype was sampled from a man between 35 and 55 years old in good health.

CDR3 amino acids: CASRSGTSGVSKQYF. CDR3 DNA sequence: TGTGCCAGCAGATCCGGGACTAGCGGTGTTTCTAAGCAGTACTTC. The chain recombines TRBV12-3 or TRBV12-4 with TRBJ2-7; 11 nucleotides match TRBD2. CDR3 size: 15 residues. With V trimmed by 6 bases and J by 8 bases, 12 bases remained unmatched.